The entry that follows covers one T cell receptor (beta chain) sequence. As handled by the study authors: Reference gene primers were amplified, and this amplification served to estimate nucleated cell counts. Clones were sequenced by immunoSEQ multiplex PCR, and TCRdb holds only the in-frame ones, with some missing. That table gives V, J and clone size, and the DNA gave D and trimming. The table includes fewer than 600,000 clones, roughly nine tenths detected once. This record comes from a study of blood T cell repertoires in COVID-19. About the research overall: T cells, B-cell-depleted T cells, or PBMCs provided the cDNA or gDNA that served as material.

V lost 2 bases, J lost 5 bases, and 3 bases stayed unmatched. Germline V gives CDR1 WSHSY, CDR2 SAAADI. This CDR3 is built from 14 residues. The TCR originated in a young man with COVID-19, enrolled during active disease. V is TRBV10-2 and J is TRBJ2-7; 10 positions match TRBD2. Sequencing used peripheral blood. The CDR3 protein is CASSESGRAHEQYF. CDR3 DNA: TGCGCCAGCAGTGAGAGCGGGAGGGCCCACGAGCAGTACTTC.